A single sample gave rise to the 3 T cell receptor beta chains below, sequenced in a study of OX40 agonist ivuxolimab in advanced cancers. Method: immunoSEQ multiplex PCR; TCRdb's copy keeps in-frame clones and lacks some. Here the sample spans 65,000 to 100,000 clones, roughly 94% being singletons. Here the sequenced sample was CD4+ or CD8+ T cells sorted from blood, taken in a trial of the OX40 agonist ivuxolimab. Every receptor here comes from an adult with an advanced solid tumor such as melanoma, head and neck, liver or kidney cancer.

In regard to this clone: This sample includes further DNA sequences coding for the same CDR3. The chain carries TRBV2 and TRBJ2-7, with D perhaps TRBD1 (6 bases). Trimming took 2 bases from V and 0 from J, leaving 8 bases between them. The CDR3 runs to 14 residues. Germline V gives CDR1 SNHLY, CDR2 FYNNEI. The CDR3 bases are TGTGCCAGCAGTGAAACAGGGAGCTCCTACGAGCAGTACTTC. Translated: CASSETGSSYEQYF. The full variable domain, completed using reference TRBV2 and TRBJ2-7, is EPEVTQTPSHQVTQMGQEVILRCVPISNHLYFYWYRQILGQKVEFLVSFYNNEISEKSEIFDDQFSVERPDGSNFTLKIRSTKLEDSAMYFCASSETGSSYEQYFGPGTRLTVT.

This rearrangement joins TRBV4-3 to TRBJ1-1, with D unclear. CDR1 is LGHNA and CDR2 is YSLEER in the germline V gene. Trimming left V 0 bases short and J 4 bases short, with 9 bases between. The CDR3 length is 14 residues. This chain's CDR3 is CASSQDLGSTEAFF. DNA of the CDR3: TGCGCCAGCAGCCAAGATCTGGGGTCCACTGAAGCTTTCTTT.

This rearrangement joins TRBV5-4 to TRBJ2-1; weak D call: TRBD2 (6 bases). The CDR3 loop spans 15 amino acids. Germline V gene data show CDR1 as SGHNT and CDR2 as YYREEE (reference sequence). The germline V and J ends were trimmed by 2 bases and 6 bases, with 15 bases remaining between them. In nucleotides, the CDR3 is TGTGCCAGCAGCTTTGTGATCGGGAGAGGCAATGAGCAGTTCTTC. It yields the protein CASSFVIGRGNEQFF. Filled out from reference TRBV5-4 and TRBJ2-1, the complete variable domain reads ETGVTQSPTHLIKTRGQQVTLRCSSQSGHNTVSWYQQALGQGPQFIFQYYREEENGRGNFPPRFSGLQFPNYSSELNVNALELDDSALYLCASSFVIGRGNEQFFGPGTRLTVL.